The T cell receptor (beta chain) described here comes from a study of T cell changes during pregnancy in multiple sclerosis (dated by TCRdb to between 2018 and 2021). About the study as a whole: The study examined how the T cell repertoire changed over the course of pregnancy in women with multiple sclerosis.

The method was the immunoSEQ multiplex PCR assay. Held by TCRdb, this immuneACCESS table contains in-frame sequences only and omits some clones. Under half of the omission traces to an unresolved V gene where checked; the cause of the rest is unknown. The sample has under 150,000 clones on record, 90% to 98% of them singletons. The ten largest clonotypes hold 0.4% to 0.5% of the sample. On this clone itself: Its antigen remains unidentified. No qualities accompany the bases; no much larger clone lies one base away.

V is pared back by 0 bases and J by 5 bases, with 8 bases lying between the germline termini. CDR1 is given as SGDLS and CDR2 as YYNGEE, both from the germline V gene. The CDR3 runs 13 amino acids, cysteine and phenylalanine included. The read is trimmed to its CDR3 DNA, 39 bases read in frame from base 1. Rearrangement joined TRBV9 to TRBJ1-2; the D segment cannot be called with confidence. The origin of this receptor is a female donor with multiple sclerosis, enrolled in a pregnancy study. The material sequenced was peripheral blood, taken after pregnancy. The CDR3 here reads CASSVGGDYGYTF. The DNA sequence follows: TGTGCCAGCAGCGTAGGCGGGGATTATGGCTACACCTTC.